Sequencing of this T cell receptor (beta chain) was carried out in a study of T-cell reconstitution after alpha-beta-depleted transplantation in children. Study observations and caveats: One year post-transplant, T-cell counts and diversity were largely derived from T cells produced anew. Expanded graft clones, several hundred of them, were reportedly the source of alpha-beta T cells about two months after transplant.

The TCRbeta library incorporated unique molecular identifiers. MiXCR, run by TCRdb on the PCR reads, gives a single entry per CDR3 protein. There are almost 500,000 distinct CDR3 sequences in the sample; roughly 10% occur only once, and 2% lies in the top ten. Remarks on this clonotype: The antigen is not known.

Germline V gives CDR1 LNHDA, CDR2 SQIVND (reference sequence). J lost 5 bases, V lost 7 bases, and 9 bases had no gene match. This CDR3 has 15 residues. The source of this sequence is a child between 2 and 9 years old with inherited bone marrow failure, due to receive a stem cell transplant. The rearrangement links TRBV19 to TRBJ2-1, with 9 bases matching TRBD2. The sequencing used PBMCs, collected before TCRalphabeta/CD19-depleted stem cell transplant. CDR3 sequence reads: CASTRLPSGNNEQFF. CDR3 DNA sequence: TGTGCCAGTACCCGGTTGCCTAGCGGGAACAATGAGCAGTTCTTC. Complete variable domain (other parts from reference TRBV19 and TRBJ2-1): DGGITQSPKYLFRKEGQNVTLSCEQNLNHDAMYWYRQDPGQGLRLIYYSQIVNDFQKGDIAEGYSVSREKKESFPLTVTSAQKNPTAFYLCASTRLPSGNNEQFFGPGTRLTVL.